This passage covers 23 T cell receptor beta chains from one sample sequenced in a study of T-cell reconstitution after alpha-beta-depleted transplantation in children. As it was prepared, the TCRbeta library received unique molecular identifiers. One entry per CDR3 protein, called by TCRdb with MiXCR from the PCR reads. The sample lists about 480,000 distinct CDR3 sequences, about an eighth occurring once. Sequencing used PBMCs from the stem cell graft donor, obtained from the stem cell graft. The receptors stem from a human donor who donated a stem cell graft to a child with combined immunodeficiency.

In its sample, this clonotype was seen a few times. The chain recombines TRBV7-2 with TRBJ1-2; 11 nucleotides match TRBD1. The CDR3 runs 17 residues. Germline trimming cut 5 bases from V and 6 bases from J; bases unmatched to any gene: 14. Germline V gives CDR1 SGHTA, CDR2 FQGNSA. DNA for the CDR3: TGTGCCAGCAGCCCGGATAGAGTTACGGACAGGGGGCATGGCTACACCTTC. Protein: CASSPDRVTDRGHGYTF.

This clonotype was detected a few times. The chain links TRBV20-1 to TRBJ2-1; maybe TRBD2 (6 bases). This CDR3 has 16 residues. Germline values: CDR1 DFQATT, CDR2 SNEGSKA (reference sequence). With 8 bases removed from V and 8 bases from J, the gap between germline ends came to 28 bases. The CDR3 DNA reads TGCAGTAAAATTTTCGCCATTCCCGGTAGGAGGGATGAGCAGTTCTTC. Its translation is CSKIFAIPGRRDEQFF.

V is TRBV27 and J is TRBJ1-1; D is perhaps TRBD1 (5 bases). This CDR3 is built from 17 residues. V shed 5 bases and J shed 0 bases, with 19 bases lying between them. CDR1 and CDR2 (germline): MNHEY, SMNVEV (reference sequence). CDR3 nucleotide sequence: TGTGCCAGCAGTCAAATGGGTGGGAAGACAGTGAACACTGAAGCTTTCTTT. This gives the protein CASSQMGGKTVNTEAFF.

This chain joins TRBV3-1 and TRBJ1-6; D unclear. Germline V gene data show CDR1 as LGHDT and CDR2 as YNNKEL (reference sequence). This CDR3 is 17 amino acids long. Trimming stripped 0 bases from V and 2 bases from J, with 11 bases between. Here the CDR3 reads CASSQDGGYAYNSPLHF. CDR3 in DNA: TGTGCCAGCAGCCAAGATGGAGGGTACGCCTATAATTCACCCCTCCACTTT.

The rearrangement joins TRBV7-9 to TRBJ2-7, with D perhaps TRBD1 (6 bases). Deletions cut 2 bases from V and 7 bases from J, with 12 bases between. The germline V gene encodes CDR1 SEHNR and CDR2 FQNEAQ (reference sequence). The CDR3 is made up of 13 amino acids. The CDR3 here is CASSLTGPREQYF. The CDR3 DNA follows: TGTGCCAGCAGCTTAACAGGGCCTAGGGAGCAGTACTTC.

This clonotype was observed many times. The chain is built from TRBV5-1 and TRBJ2-2, with D hard to call. The CDR3 has 14 amino acids. The V gene lost 1 base and the J gene lost 4 bases, with 8 bases spanning the gap. Germline V gives CDR1 SGHRS, CDR2 YFSETQ. CDR3 DNA sequence: TGCGCCAGCAGCTTGCCCCTGACCACCGGGGAGCTGTTTTTT. Protein sequence: CASSLPLTTGELFF.

This clonotype was observed a handful of times. This chain joins TRBV4-3 and TRBJ2-7; D remains unclear. The germline V and J ends were trimmed by 1 base and 7 bases, with 8 bases remaining between them. The CDR3 is made up of 12 amino acids. CDR1 is LGHNA, CDR2 YSLEER, per germline. The CDR3 protein is CASSQGDEEQYF. The CDR3 DNA sequence: TGCGCCAGCAGCCAAGGAGACGAAGAGCAGTACTTC.

The chain couples TRBV7-6 to TRBJ2-7; 8 nucleotides agree with TRBD2. The germline V gene encodes CDR1 SGHVS and CDR2 FNYEAQ. After removal of 0 bases from V and 6 bases from J, the junction contained 4 bases not matched to a gene. The CDR3 runs 14 residues. Written as DNA, the CDR3 is TGTGCCAGCAGCTTAGCGGGACTAGGGTTCGAGCAGTACTTC. This sequence encodes CASSLAGLGFEQYF.

V is TRBV30 and J is TRBJ2-3; D not resolved. V lost 0 bases and J 6 bases, leaving 10 bases between the germline ends. Germline V CDR1 and CDR2: GTSNPN, SVGIG (reference sequence). This CDR3 is 13 amino acids long. The CDR3 DNA reads TGTGCCTGGAGTGTTGGCCTTACCGATACGCAGTATTTT. Translating it yields CAWSVGLTDTQYF.

V gene TRBV15 combines with J gene TRBJ2-2; D may be TRBD2 (6 bases). Trimming cost V 5 bases and J 7 bases, with 23 bases left between them. Germline lookup yields CDR1 LNHNV and CDR2 YYDKDF (reference sequence). CDR3 length: 17 residues. Here the CDR3 DNA reads TGTGCCACCAGCCTAACCAGGACTAAACCCATGGGCGGGGAGCTGTTTTTT. Protein sequence: CATSLTRTKPMGGELFF.

This sequence joins TRBV29-1 and TRBJ2-5, with D perhaps assigned TRBD1 or TRBD2 (6 bases each). This CDR3 contains 14 residues. With 7 bases removed from V and 1 base from J, the gap between germline ends came to 16 bases. Germline CDR1 is SQVTM and CDR2 is ANQGSEA. CDR3 in DNA: TGCAGCGGACAGGCCGGGGGCGGCCAAGAGACCCAGTACTTC. The encoded protein is CSGQAGGGQETQYF. The entire variable domain, with the rest obtained from reference TRBV29-1 and TRBJ2-5, is as follows: SAVISQKPSRDICQRGTSLTIQCQVDSQVTMMFWYRQQPGQSLTLIATANQGSEATYESGFVIDKFPISRPNLTFSTLTVSNMSPEDSSIYLCSGQAGGGQETQYFGPGTRLLVL.

The rearrangement uses TRBV6-5 and TRBJ1-2, with a tentative D call TRBD1 (6 bases). The CDR3 contains 15 residues. CDR1 and CDR2 (germline): MNHEY, SVGAGI. V was pared by 4 bases and J by 0 bases, with 12 bases between. CDR3 nucleotides: TGTGCCAGCAGTTTCACAGGGCAGACTAACTATGGCTACACCTTC. Protein sequence: CASSFTGQTNYGYTF.

This clonotype came up a few times. This rearrangement joins TRBV5-1 to TRBJ2-3, with 10 nucleotides matching TRBD2. The CDR3 is made up of 18 amino acids. Germline V lookup: CDR1 SGHRS, CDR2 YFSETQ. The J segment lost 2 bases and the V segment lost 3 bases, leaving 12 bases of the junction unmatched. The CDR3 coding sequence is TGCGCCAGCAGCTCCCCTTCCGGACTAGCGGACAACACAGATACGCAGTATTTT. This gives the protein CASSSPSGLADNTDTQYF.

A word on this clonotype: The junction departs from germline at one end; a sequencing error may be responsible. V is TRBV12-3 or TRBV12-4 and J is TRBJ2-2; TRBD2 matches at 15 bases. CDR3 length: 18 amino acids. CDR3 region: CTSSPGLAGGRYTGELFF. The CDR3 region has the DNA TGTACCAGCAGTCCGGGACTAGCGGGGGGCCGGTACACCGGGGAGCTGTTTTTT.

The V call is TRBV11-2, the J call TRBJ2-2, with 7 bases identical to TRBD2. This CDR3 contains 17 residues. Germline lookup yields CDR1 SGHAT and CDR2 FQNNGV. The V and J ends lost 5 bases and 4 bases, in that order; junction bases with no gene match: 13. DNA of the CDR3: TGTGCCAGCAGCCCACTTCCGGGACTAAAAGGCACCGGGGAGCTGTTTTTT. Translation: CASSPLPGLKGTGELFF.

The chain employs TRBV6-1 and TRBJ2-3; possibly TRBD2 for D (6 bases). V was trimmed by 3 bases and J by 0 bases, leaving 13 bases between them. This CDR3 region has 16 residues. Germline lookup yields CDR1 MNHNS and CDR2 SASEGT. For the CDR3, the DNA is TGTGCCAGCAGTGATGTGGGACTCAGCAGCACAGATACGCAGTATTTT. Amino acids: CASSDVGLSSTDTQYF.

The chain carries TRBV24-1 and TRBJ2-3, with D uncertain. Germline V CDR1 and CDR2: KGHDR, SFDVKD. The CDR3 covers 15 residues. V was trimmed by 1 base and J by 0 bases, leaving 7 bases between them. This CDR3 reads CATSDFRQSTDTQYF. In DNA, the CDR3 is TGTGCCACCAGTGATTTCCGGCAGAGCACAGATACGCAGTATTTT.

CDR3 loop: CASSLAPGLAGAYNEQFF. The CDR3 nucleotides are TGTGCCAGCAGTTTAGCCCCGGGACTAGCGGGAGCCTACAATGAGCAGTTCTTC. This sequence joins TRBV12-3 or TRBV12-4 and TRBJ2-1, with 14 bases lining up with TRBD2. The CDR3 has 18 residues. V shed 0 bases, J shed 2 bases, and the junction held 3 bases outside the gene matches.

This clonotype was picked up many times. The chain uses TRBV12-3 or TRBV12-4 and TRBJ2-1; the match to TRBD2 covers 9 bases. The CDR3 totals 15 residues. V was pared by 4 bases and J by 6 bases, with 7 bases of the junction left unmatched. CDR3 residues: CASSSGGRARNEQFF. For the CDR3, the DNA is TGTGCCAGCAGTTCCGGCGGGAGGGCCCGCAATGAGCAGTTCTTC.

This clonotype has just a few counts. The chain carries TRBV6-2 or TRBV6-3 and TRBJ2-1, with 7 bases fitting TRBD1. Trimming removed 3 bases from V and 2 bases from J; junction bases left unmatched: 7. CDR3 size: 16 residues. Germline V gene data show CDR1 as MNHEY and CDR2 as SVGEGT. The CDR3 DNA follows: TGTGCCAGCAGTTATAATATAGGGGGCCCCTACAATGAGCAGTTCTTC. Its protein is CASSYNIGGPYNEQFF.

This clonotype was counted a few times. This chain links TRBV4-3 with TRBJ2-7, with a weak D call TRBD1 (5 bases). This CDR3 is 17 amino acids long. Germline assignment: CDR1 LGHNA and CDR2 YSLEER. V was clipped by 0 bases and J by 0 bases, with 15 bases between them. The DNA of the CDR3 is TGCGCCAGCAGCCAAGATTTCAGGGTTCCGAACTCCTACGAGCAGTACTTC. Its translation: CASSQDFRVPNSYEQYF.

This sequence joins TRBV9 and TRBJ2-3; TRBD2 aligns across 8 bases. The V gene's germline CDR1 is SGDLS and CDR2 YYNGEE. The CDR3 consists of 15 residues. V lost 3 bases and J lost 3; bases outside the gene matches: 6. CDR3 sequence reads: CASSARGGPTDTQYF. In nucleotides, the CDR3 is TGTGCCAGCAGCGCTCGGGGGGGCCCTACAGATACGCAGTATTTT.

This clonotype was counted ten times or more. The chain employs TRBV7-8 and TRBJ2-3; D may be TRBD2 (6 bases). V lost 5 bases and J lost 2, with 29 bases in between. In germline, CDR1 is SGHVS, CDR2 FQNEAQ. The CDR3 contains 20 residues. CDR3 sequence: CASSPPLWEVGRVFTDTQYF. The CDR3 DNA reads as TGTGCCAGCAGCCCCCCGCTTTGGGAGGTGGGGCGGGTGTTCACAGATACGCAGTATTTT.